This T cell receptor (beta chain) was found in a study of PD-1 blockade in mismatch repair-deficient tumors. Study-wide results and caveats: After pembrolizumab, tumor-resident clones rose rapidly, then generally contracted before radiologic responses.

Clones were read by immunoSEQ multiplex PCR, and TCRdb kept only the in-frame ones, dropping some. Found here are around 50,000 clones, around 77% of them singletons; the top ten hold around 3.3%. Remarks on this clone: The target antigen is unknown.

TCRs were sequenced from a few patients responding to pembrolizumab. This CDR3 has 13 residues. In germline, CDR1 is MGHDK, CDR2 SYGVNS. The ends were cut back, 10 bases at V and 3 bases at J, with 13 bases in the middle. V and J are TRBV25-1 and TRBJ1-3; D is possibly TRBD1 (5 bases). The material sequenced was PBMCs, taken before pembrolizumab treatment. The TCR sequence derives from an adult with mismatch repair-deficient cancer. The CDR3 loop is CATGFGGGNTIYF. DNA for the CDR3: TGTGCCACCGGCTTTGGGGGTGGAAACACCATATATTTT.